This entry describes one T cell receptor (beta chain). The source of the sample is a study of T cell changes during pregnancy in multiple sclerosis. TCRdb keeps only in-frame clones here, not all; method: immunoSEQ multiplex PCR. The sample includes about 51,000 clones, 93% of them seen just once. CDR3 length: 14 amino acids. Per the germline V gene, CDR1 is LNHNV and CDR2 is YYDKDF (reference sequence). With 4 bases removed from V and 8 bases from J, the gap between germline ends came to 15 bases. The chain employs TRBV15 and TRBJ2-1; weak D call: TRBD2 (6 bases). The source is a female donor with multiple sclerosis, enrolled in a pregnancy study. Here the sequenced sample was peripheral blood, taken in the second trimester of pregnancy. In DNA form, the CDR3 reads TGTGCCACCAGCACTAGCGTATCAATGTATGAGCAGTTCTTC. Encoded protein: CATSTSVSMYEQFF.